A single sample is the source of the 12 T cell receptor beta chains below, sequenced in a study of shared clonotypes between healthy human individuals. Profiling relied on immunoSEQ multiplex PCR, and the TCRdb table lists in-frame clones only, not all of them. The sample contains hundreds of thousands of clones, around 72% of which appear only once. The sequenced sample consisted of memory CD4+ T cells sorted from blood. Documented subset: CD45RA-negative fraction. Receptor source: a woman younger than 45 in good health.

This rearrangement joins TRBV29-1 to TRBJ2-4, with D perhaps matching TRBD1 or TRBD2 (5 bases each). Trimming stripped 8 bases from V and 1 base from J, with 27 bases between. CDR3 size: 18 residues. Looked up from germline, CDR1 is SQVTM and CDR2 is ANQGSEA. CDR3 DNA sequence: TGCAGCTTCCCCGAAAGTGTGGGACCCCCGTGGGCCAAAAACATTCAGTACTTC. This translates into CSFPESVGPPWAKNIQYF.

This clone showed up just a few times. Additional DNA sequences in this sample encode the identical CDR3. The chain carries TRBV30 and TRBJ1-5; D is unresolved. CDR3 length: 13 amino acids. Deletions cut 1 base from V and 0 bases from J, with 4 bases between. Germline loops: CDR1 GTSNPN, CDR2 SVGIG (reference sequence). The CDR3 nucleotides read TGTGCCTGGAGTGGTGGTAGCAATCAGCCCCAGCATTTT. Protein product: CAWSGGSNQPQHF.

The chain recombines TRBV27 with TRBJ2-3; D unresolved. The V and J ends lost 1 base and 6 bases respectively, with 8 bases between them. Germline CDR1 is MNHEY and CDR2 is SMNVEV (reference sequence). The length of the CDR3 is 13 residues. This CDR3 reads CASSLFQDDTQYF. DNA of the CDR3: TGTGCCAGCAGTTTATTCCAGGATGATACGCAGTATTTT.

V usage is TRBV5-1 and J usage is TRBJ1-3, with D maybe TRBD1 (6 bases). This CDR3 spans 13 amino acids. Germline V CDR1 and CDR2: SGHRS, YFSETQ. V was cut by 4 bases and J by 6 bases, with 11 bases left in between. The CDR3 sequence: CASSDRPLNTIYF. The CDR3 bases are TGCGCCAGCAGCGACAGGCCTTTAAACACCATATATTTT.

The rearrangement uses TRBV29-1 and TRBJ2-1, with 9 bases matching TRBD2. The V segment lost 4 bases and the J segment 4 bases; nucleotides outside the gene matches: 2. The CDR3 has 13 amino acids. Germline V gene sequence: CDR1 SQVTM, CDR2 ANQGSEA. DNA for the CDR3: TGCAGCGTTGGACTAGCGGTTTACAATGAGCAGTTCTTC. Protein sequence: CSVGLAVYNEQFF.

This rearrangement joins TRBV7-3 to TRBJ2-1, with 10 bases matching TRBD2. The germline V gene has CDR1 SGHTA and CDR2 FQGTGA. The V and J ends lost 6 bases and 4 bases, in that order; junction bases with no gene match: 6. The CDR3 extends over 15 amino acids. DNA for the CDR3: TGTGCCAGCAGTTCTAGCGGGAGCGGGTACAATGAGCAGTTCTTC. It encodes CASSSSGSGYNEQFF.

This rearrangement joins TRBV27 to TRBJ2-2; 9 nucleotides agree with TRBD1. Trimming cost V 4 bases and J 8 bases; bases outside gene matches: 8. From germline, CDR1 is MNHEY and CDR2 SMNVEV (reference sequence). The CDR3 contains 15 residues. Here the CDR3 reads CASSSRDRASGELFF. The CDR3 DNA is TGTGCCAGCAGTTCGCGGGACAGGGCATCAGGGGAGCTGTTTTTT.

The chain couples TRBV25-1 to TRBJ2-2, with no clear D. V lost 7 bases to trimming and J lost 6 bases, with 9 bases between them. The CDR3 is 12 residues long. Germline CDR1 MGHDK, CDR2 SYGVNS. DNA of the CDR3: TGTGCCAGCATTAAGGGCGCCGGGGAGCTGTTTTTT. This gives the protein CASIKGAGELFF. Full variable domain (rest looked up from reference TRBV25-1 and TRBJ2-2): EADIYQTPRYLVIGTGKKITLECSQTMGHDKMYWYQQDPGMELHLIHYSYGVNSTEKGDLSSESTVSRIRTEHFPLTLESARPSHTSQYLCASIKGAGELFFGEGSRLTVL.

The CDR3 loop reads CAWTSRGGNQPQHF. CDR3 DNA: TGTGCCTGGACAAGCAGGGGTGGCAATCAGCCCCAGCATTTT. This chain links TRBV30 with TRBJ1-5, with TRBD1 as a possible D gene (6 bases). V lost 4 bases and J 2 bases, leaving 12 bases between the germline ends. The CDR3 length is 14 residues. The V gene's germline CDR1 is GTSNPN and CDR2 SVGIG (reference sequence).

The J gene is TRBJ2-5, the V gene TRBV7-2, with TRBD2 as a possible D gene (6 bases). The germline gives CDR1 SGHTA, CDR2 FQGNSA. CDR3 length equals 13 residues. Between the trimmed V and J ends, which lost 8 bases and 1 base, there was a span of 11 bases. CDR3 region: CASQDYPQETQYF. The CDR3 DNA reads as TGTGCCAGCCAGGACTACCCCCAAGAGACCCAGTACTTC.

This clone was detected once. Just one base apart from a much larger clone, this may be a read error. At the DNA level, this CDR3 is encoded by other sequences in the same sample as well. This chain uses TRBV7-2 with TRBJ2-3; no clear D. Germline lookup yields CDR1 SGHTA and CDR2 FQGNSA. The V and J ends lost 3 bases and 4 bases respectively, with 5 bases between them. This CDR3 contains 12 residues. CDR3 DNA sequence: TGTGCCAGCAGCTTGTCCCCAGATACGCAGTATTTT. It yields the protein CASSLSPDTQYF. The entire variable domain, with the rest obtained from reference TRBV7-2 and TRBJ2-3, is as follows: GAGVSQSPSNKVTEKGKDVELRCDPISGHTALYWYRQSLGQGLEFLIYFQGNSAPDKSGLPSDRFSAERTGGSVSTLTIQRTQQEDSAVYLCASSLSPDTQYFGPGTRLTVL.

The V call is TRBV5-1, the J call TRBJ2-7; 7 nucleotides match TRBD2. CDR1 and CDR2 (germline): SGHRS, YFSETQ. The junction had 9 bases not matched to a gene; V was cut back by 0 bases and J by 3 bases. The CDR3 runs 16 residues. The CDR3 DNA is TGCGCCAGCAGCTTGGAGCCTAGCGGAACTTTCTACGAGCAGTACTTC. Its protein product is CASSLEPSGTFYEQYF.